These T cell receptor beta chains were read from a single sample in a study of T cell responses to AZD1222 COVID-19 vaccine. The repertoire was sequenced with immunoSEQ multiplex PCR; TCRdb's copy has only in-frame clones and lacks some. The sample shows about 140,000 clones, approximately 93% of them seen only once. The sample in question was peripheral blood, obtained on day 0 of MenACWY control vaccination. The receptor source for this set is an adult in good health. CDR3s include the opening cysteine and the closing phenylalanine or tryptophan. The D gene is left open where the match is weak.

j_call | d_call | v_call | cdr3_aa
TRBJ1-6 | NA | TRBV5-5 | CASSPRESSYNSPLHF
TRBJ2-5 | TRBD2 | TRBV7-9 | CASSLGLAGAQYF
TRBJ1-1 | NA | TRBV29-1 | CSVEKGNTEAFF
TRBJ1-3 | NA | TRBV9 | CASTPGGGSSGNTIYF
TRBJ1-2 | NA | TRBV6-5 | CASSYSPDLYGYTF
TRBJ1-1 | NA | TRBV4-1 | CASSPGNKGRGALNTEAFF
TRBJ1-1 | NA | TRBV5-6 | CASSPTGGLNTEAFF
TRBJ2-7 | TRBD2 | TRBV4-1 | CASSQTSGLYEQYF
TRBJ1-1 | NA | TRBV5-1 | CASSLARGTATRRGTEAFF
TRBJ1-2 | NA | TRBV25-1 | CASSEWGEDYGYTF
TRBJ1-2 | TRBD1 | TRBV28 | CASSRDMTGANGYTF
TRBJ1-1 | TRBD1 | TRBV5-1 | CASSQRQGAEEAFF
TRBJ1-3 | NA | TRBV27 | CASSPAGGLGGNTIYF
TRBJ1-5 | TRBD1 | TRBV6-5 | CASSWTGGYDQPQHF
TRBJ2-1 | NA | TRBV7-3 | CASSLGLDGGEQFF
TRBJ2-7 | TRBD1 | TRBV28 | CASSLMTGTGEQYF
TRBJ1-1 | TRBD1 | TRBV18 | CASSLYDRANTEAFF
TRBJ1-6 | TRBD1 | TRBV7-9 | CASSLRDRGPNSPLHF
TRBJ1-3 | NA | TRBV29-1 | CSVGTEGNTIYF
TRBJ2-1 | NA | TRBV2 | CASSDWGSYNEQFF
TRBJ1-2 | NA | TRBV6-5 | CASTTLIEDGYTF
TRBJ2-7 | TRBD2 | TRBV19 | CASSPIAGGPYEQYF
TRBJ1-5 | NA | TRBV19 | CASSPSAASNQPQHF
TRBJ2-7 | TRBD2 | TRBV6-2/TRBV6-3 | CASSYGGEGPTYEQYF
TRBJ1-4 | TRBD1 | TRBV27 | CASSPTGVLSNEKLFF
TRBJ2-2 | TRBD1 | TRBV14 | CASSQTGAITGELFF
TRBJ1-5 | TRBD1 | TRBV19 | CASSLQGGNQPQHF
TRBJ1-1 | TRBD1 | TRBV5-8 | CASSLEQGASEAFF
TRBJ1-1 | TRBD1 | TRBV5-3 | CARSPRGRRTEAFF
TRBJ1-1 | NA | TRBV27 | CASNSHSETEAFF
TRBJ2-7 | TRBD1 | TRBV10-3 | CAIRETGGYEQYF
TRBJ1-1 | NA | TRBV6-6 | CASSPVGVNTEAFF
TRBJ1-5 | TRBD1 | TRBV28 | CASIAGGGQPQHF
TRBJ2-7 | TRBD2 | TRBV19 | CASSIGLAGSYEQYF
TRBJ1-5 | NA | TRBV2 | CASRGDSNQPQHF
TRBJ1-3 | NA | TRBV7-9 | CASSLSVGEISGNTIYF
TRBJ1-5 | TRBD1 | TRBV19 | CASSTRMTGLLRTYNQPQHF
TRBJ2-3 | TRBD1 | TRBV6-4 | CASSDDGTGTDTQYF
TRBJ2-1 | NA | TRBV6-5 | CASSRPGQTGEQFF
TRBJ1-2 | NA | TRBV9 | CASSVERGYGYTF
TRBJ1-2 | NA | TRBV30 | CAWTSTRQGYGYTF
TRBJ1-1 | NA | TRBV15 | CATTRSSGWTEAFF
TRBJ2-5 | TRBD2 | TRBV28 | CASSLYRLAEETQYF
TRBJ2-7 | TRBD1 | TRBV3-1/TRBV3-2 | CASSLESTGASSYEQYF
TRBJ2-1 | NA | TRBV6-5 | CASSESYNEQFF
TRBJ1-1 | NA | TRBV9 | CASSVAQHREDTEAFF
TRBJ2-5 | TRBD2 | TRBV9 | CASSGTGAGGFETQYF
TRBJ2-1 | TRBD1 | TRBV7-9 | CASSPGQAILKTVYNEQFF
TRBJ1-5 | NA | TRBV27 | CASSLMGGGNQPQHF
TRBJ1-6 | NA | TRBV3-1/TRBV3-2 | CASSHRPSDSPLHF
TRBJ2-2 | NA | TRBV5-1 | CASNLLTGELFF
TRBJ2-7 | NA | TRBV6-4 | CASSAPYEQYF
TRBJ2-7 | NA | TRBV7-9 | CASSQAGGTLYEQYF
TRBJ2-2 | NA | TRBV18 | CASSPKTVTNTGELFF
TRBJ1-2 | NA | TRBV6-5 | CASSRSQVEYGYTF
TRBJ1-2 | NA | TRBV7-3 | CASTQNRVEGYTF
TRBJ1-2 | TRBD1 | TRBV28 | CASSFRTGKPGYTF
TRBJ2-2 | TRBD2 | TRBV4-3 | CASSQDRDSGGVKYTGELFF